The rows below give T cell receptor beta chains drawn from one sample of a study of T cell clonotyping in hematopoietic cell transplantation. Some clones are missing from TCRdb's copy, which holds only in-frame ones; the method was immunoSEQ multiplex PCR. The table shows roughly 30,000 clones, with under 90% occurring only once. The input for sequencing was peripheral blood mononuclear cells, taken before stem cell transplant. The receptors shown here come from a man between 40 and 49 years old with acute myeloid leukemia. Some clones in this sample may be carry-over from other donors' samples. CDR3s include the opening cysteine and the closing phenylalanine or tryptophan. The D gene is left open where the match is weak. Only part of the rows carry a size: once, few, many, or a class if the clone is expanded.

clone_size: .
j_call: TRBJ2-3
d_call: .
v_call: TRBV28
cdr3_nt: TGTGCCAGCAGTACCCTATCCTCCGATACGCAGTATTTT
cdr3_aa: CASSTLSSDTQYF

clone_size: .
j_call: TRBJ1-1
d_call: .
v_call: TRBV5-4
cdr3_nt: TGTGCCAGCAGCTTGCAGGGTGGGACTGAAGCTTTCTTT
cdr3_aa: CASSLQGGTEAFF

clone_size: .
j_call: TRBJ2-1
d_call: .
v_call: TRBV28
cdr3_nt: TGTGCCAGCAGTTTAGGGAACAATGAGCAGTTCTTC
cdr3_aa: CASSLGNNEQFF

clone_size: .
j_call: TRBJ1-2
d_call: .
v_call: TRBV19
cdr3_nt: TGTGCCAGTACCAACCACGTTGGGGGCGGAAGCTATGGCTACACCTTC
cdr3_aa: CASTNHVGGGSYGYTF

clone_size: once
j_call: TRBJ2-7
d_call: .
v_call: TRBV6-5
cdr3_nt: TGTGCCAGCAGCCGAGGGGACCGGGGACACGAGCAGTACTTC
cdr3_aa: CASSRGDRGHEQYF

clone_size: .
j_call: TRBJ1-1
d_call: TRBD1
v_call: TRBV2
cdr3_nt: TGTGCCAGCAGGCCCGACAGGGGGACGAACGCTGAAGCTTTCTTT
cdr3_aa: CASRPDRGTNAEAFF

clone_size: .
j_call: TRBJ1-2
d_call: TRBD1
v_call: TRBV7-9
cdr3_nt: TGTGCCAGCACCAGTGCAGGGGGGAACTATGGCTACACCTTC
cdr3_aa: CASTSAGGNYGYTF

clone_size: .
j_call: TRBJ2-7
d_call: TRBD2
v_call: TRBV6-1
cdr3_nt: TGTGCCAGCAGTTCTACTAGCGGGAGCCCCTACGAGCAGTACTTC
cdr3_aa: CASSSTSGSPYEQYF

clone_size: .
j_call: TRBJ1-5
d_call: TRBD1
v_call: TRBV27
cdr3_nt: TGTGCCAGCAGTTCCCGACAGGGGGAGGTTAATCAGCCCCAGCATTTT
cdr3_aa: CASSSRQGEVNQPQHF

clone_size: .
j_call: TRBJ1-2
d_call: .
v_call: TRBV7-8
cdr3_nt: TGTGCCAGCAGCTTAGATTCGGTTTTCTATGGCTACACCTTC
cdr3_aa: CASSLDSVFYGYTF

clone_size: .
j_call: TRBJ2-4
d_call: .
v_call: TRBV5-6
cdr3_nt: TGTGCCAGCAACTTTCTTAAGGGAGCCAAAAACATTCAGTACTTC
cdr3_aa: CASNFLKGAKNIQYF

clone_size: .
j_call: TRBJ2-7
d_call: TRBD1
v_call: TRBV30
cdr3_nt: TGTGCCTGGGTGACAGGGAGCTACGAGCAGTACTTC
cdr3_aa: CAWVTGSYEQYF

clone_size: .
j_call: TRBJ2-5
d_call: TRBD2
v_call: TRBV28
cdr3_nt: TGTGCCAGCAGTCCGCGGGGGGCCCCCCAAGAGACCCAGTACTTC
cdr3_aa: CASSPRGAPQETQYF

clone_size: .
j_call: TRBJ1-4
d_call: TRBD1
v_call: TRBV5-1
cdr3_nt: TGCGCCAGCAGCTTGGGGTCGACAGGGGTAGATGAAAAACTGTTTTTT
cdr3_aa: CASSLGSTGVDEKLFF

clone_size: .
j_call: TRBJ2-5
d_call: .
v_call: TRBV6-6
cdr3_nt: TGTGCCAGCAGCAAAACTACAGGGCAAGAGACCCAGTACTTC
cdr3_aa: CASSKTTGQETQYF

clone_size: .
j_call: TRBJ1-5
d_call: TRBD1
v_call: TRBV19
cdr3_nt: TGTGCCAGTAGTATAGGGCCAGGGGGGGAGCCCCAGCATTTT
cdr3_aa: CASSIGPGGEPQHF

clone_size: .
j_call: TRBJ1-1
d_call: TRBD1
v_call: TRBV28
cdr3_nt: TGTGCCAGCAGTTTAGACAGGGAGACTGAAGCTTTCTTT
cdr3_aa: CASSLDRETEAFF

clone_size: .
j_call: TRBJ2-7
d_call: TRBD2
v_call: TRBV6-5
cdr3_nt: TGTGCCAGCAGCCTCGGACTAGCGACCTCCTACGAGCAGTACTTC
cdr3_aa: CASSLGLATSYEQYF

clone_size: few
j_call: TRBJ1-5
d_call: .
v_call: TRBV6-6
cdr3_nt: TGTGCCAGCAGTCTCGACAATCAGCCCCAGCATTTT
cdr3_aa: CASSLDNQPQHF

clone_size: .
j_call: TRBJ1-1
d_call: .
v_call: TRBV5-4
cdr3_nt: TGTGCCAGCAGGGCTAACACTGAAGCTTTCTTT
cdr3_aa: CASRANTEAFF

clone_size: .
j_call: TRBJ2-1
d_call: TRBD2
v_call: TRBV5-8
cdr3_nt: TGTGCCAGCAGCTTGGGGACTAGCGGGCCGAACAATGAGCAGTTCTTC
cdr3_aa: CASSLGTSGPNNEQFF

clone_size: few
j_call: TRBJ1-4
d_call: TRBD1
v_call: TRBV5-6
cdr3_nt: TGTGCCAGCAGCTTGGACTACAGGGGAACTAATGAAAAACTGTTTTTT
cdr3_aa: CASSLDYRGTNEKLFF

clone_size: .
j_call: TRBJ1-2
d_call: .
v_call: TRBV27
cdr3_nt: TGTGCCAGCAGTTTAAAGGGGACGGACTATGGCTACACCTTC
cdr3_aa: CASSLKGTDYGYTF

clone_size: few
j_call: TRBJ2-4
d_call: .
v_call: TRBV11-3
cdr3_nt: TGTGCCAGCAGCCCCCGGGGGCGAACCGACATTCAGTACTTC
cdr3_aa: CASSPRGRTDIQYF

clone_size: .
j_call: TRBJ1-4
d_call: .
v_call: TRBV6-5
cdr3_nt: TGTGCCAGCAGTTACTCGGGCAGGCTGGGCGAAAAACTGTTTTTT
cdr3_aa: CASSYSGRLGEKLFF

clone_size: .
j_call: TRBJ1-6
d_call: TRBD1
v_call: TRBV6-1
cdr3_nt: TGTGCCAGCAGCAGGGGGAATTCACCCCTCCACTTT
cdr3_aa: CASSRGNSPLHF

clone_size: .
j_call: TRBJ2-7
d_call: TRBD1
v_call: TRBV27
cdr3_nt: TGTGCCAGCAGTCCCGGGACAGTTCCCTACGAGCAGTACTTC
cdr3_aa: CASSPGTVPYEQYF

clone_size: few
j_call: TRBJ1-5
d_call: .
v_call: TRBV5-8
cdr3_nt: TGTGCCAGCAGTCTCGGACAGTTTAGCAATCAGCCCCAGCATTTT
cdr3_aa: CASSLGQFSNQPQHF

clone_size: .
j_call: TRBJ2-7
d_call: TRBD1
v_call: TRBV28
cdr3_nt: TGTGCCAGCAGTTTATGGACAGGGGGCTACGAGCAGTACTTC
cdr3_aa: CASSLWTGGYEQYF

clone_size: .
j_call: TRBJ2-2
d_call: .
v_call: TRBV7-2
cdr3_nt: TGTGCCAGCAGCTTAAAGGGGGGCGCCCTAAACACCGGGGAGCTGTTTTTT
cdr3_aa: CASSLKGGALNTGELFF

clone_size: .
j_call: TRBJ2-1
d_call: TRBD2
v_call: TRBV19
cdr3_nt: TGTGCCAGTAGCGCCTCTAGCGGGAGGACCTCCTACAATGAGCAGTTCTTC
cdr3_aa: CASSASSGRTSYNEQFF

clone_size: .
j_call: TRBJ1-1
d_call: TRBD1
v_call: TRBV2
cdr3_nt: TGTGCCAGCAGGACCGGACAGGGATTTGGTAGAGCTTTCTTT
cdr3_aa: CASRTGQGFGRAFF

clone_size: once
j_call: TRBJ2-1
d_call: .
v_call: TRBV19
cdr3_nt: TGTGCCAGTAGTATAGGGCTAGGCCAGCAGTTCTTC
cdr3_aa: CASSIGLGQQFF

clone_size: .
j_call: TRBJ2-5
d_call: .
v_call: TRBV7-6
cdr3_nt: TGTGCCAGCAGCTTCTCCCCAGGACGGGGGAAAGAGACCCAGTACTTC
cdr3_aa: CASSFSPGRGKETQYF

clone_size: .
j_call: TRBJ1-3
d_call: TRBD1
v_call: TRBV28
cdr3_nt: TGTGCCAGCAGTCCTCAGGGGGCGAGAAACACCATATATTTT
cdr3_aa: CASSPQGARNTIYF

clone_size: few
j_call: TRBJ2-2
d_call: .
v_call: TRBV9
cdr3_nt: TGTGCCAGCGGCGCAACCACCGGGGAGCTGTTTTTT
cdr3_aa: CASGATTGELFF

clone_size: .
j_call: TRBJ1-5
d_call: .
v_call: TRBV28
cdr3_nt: TGTGCCACCCGATCGGGGTCTCCCCAACAGCCCCAGCATTTT
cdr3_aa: CATRSGSPQQPQHF

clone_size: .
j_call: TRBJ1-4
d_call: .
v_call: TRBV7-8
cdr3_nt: TGTGCCAGCAGCTTAGGGTTTTTTGAAAAACTGTTTTTT
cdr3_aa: CASSLGFFEKLFF

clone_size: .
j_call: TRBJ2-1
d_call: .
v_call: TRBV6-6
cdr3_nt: TGTGCCAGCAGTTACAATGGGGACCCGAACTTCAATGAGCAGTTCTTC
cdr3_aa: CASSYNGDPNFNEQFF

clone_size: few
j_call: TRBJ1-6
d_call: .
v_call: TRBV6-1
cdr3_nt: TGTGCCAGCAGTGAATTCCCCAGGATGACCCTCCACTTT
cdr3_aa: CASSEFPRMTLHF

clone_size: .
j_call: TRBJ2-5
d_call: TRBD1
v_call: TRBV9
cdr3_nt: TGTGCCAGCAGCGCCCACCTTGGGACAGCCCAAGAGACCCAGTACTTC
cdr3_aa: CASSAHLGTAQETQYF

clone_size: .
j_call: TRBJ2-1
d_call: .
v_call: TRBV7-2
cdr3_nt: TGTGCCAGCAGCTTAGGGTATAGGGGGGCCAACAATGAGCAGTTCTTC
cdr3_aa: CASSLGYRGANNEQFF

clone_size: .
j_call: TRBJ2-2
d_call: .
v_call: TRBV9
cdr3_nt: TGTGCCAGCAGCGTTACCGGGGAGCTGTTTTTT
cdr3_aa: CASSVTGELFF

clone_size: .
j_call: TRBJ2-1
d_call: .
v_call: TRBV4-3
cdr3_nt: TGCGCCAGCAGCCAATTGACAGACTTCAATGAGCAGTTCTTC
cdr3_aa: CASSQLTDFNEQFF

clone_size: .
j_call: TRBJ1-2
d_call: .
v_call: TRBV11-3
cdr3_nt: TGTGCCAGCAGCTTAATGCGGGCCGGGGGCTACACCTTC
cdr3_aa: CASSLMRAGGYTF